The present TCR beta chain was sequenced within a study of blood T cell repertoires in COVID-19. Overall study context: Donors in the United States, Italy and Spain gave samples during acute or convalescent COVID-19. Nucleic acid was either cDNA or gDNA, and it came from T cells, B-cell-depleted T cells, or PBMCs.

Authors' data handling: Estimates of nucleated cell counts were drawn from the amplification of reference gene primers. This table comes from immunoSEQ multiplex PCR, and its TCRdb copy is limited to in-frame clones, with some not included. Clone size and the V and J calls come from that table; the DNA yielded D and trimming. Here the sample spans under 250,000 clones, around nine tenths being singletons. This CDR3 has 15 residues. CDR1 and CDR2 from the germline V gene are LNHNV and YYDKDF (reference sequence). Trimming pared 5 bases from V and 6 bases from J, leaving 14 bases between. This clone has only one observation.

The chain combines TRBV15 with TRBJ1-6; tentative D call: TRBD1 (5 bases). The sample comprised peripheral blood. The TCR originated in a woman between 55 and 75 years old who had recovered from COVID-19. The CDR3 here is CATSPRTLSNSPLHF. For the CDR3, the DNA is TGTGCCACCAGCCCCAGGACACTCTCTAATTCACCCCTCCACTTT.